This T cell receptor (beta chain) was found in a study of OX40 agonist ivuxolimab in advanced cancers. The overall study: An agonistic anti-OX40 (CD134) antibody, ivuxolimab, was used to treat the patients.

Per germline, CDR1 MNHNS and CDR2 SASEGT. The CDR3 is 12 amino acids. V lost 8 bases to trimming and J lost 1 base, with 9 bases between them. Method: immunoSEQ multiplex PCR; TCRdb's copy keeps in-frame clones and lacks some. The sample consists of about 48,000 clones, around 84% of them appearing once. The receptor's source is an adult with an advanced solid tumor such as melanoma, head and neck, liver or kidney cancer. The chain links TRBV6-1 to TRBJ2-7, with no clear D. The sequencing used CD4+ or CD8+ T cells sorted from blood, collected in a trial of the OX40 agonist ivuxolimab. CDR3 sequence: CASGELSYEQYF. The CDR3 coding sequence is TGTGCCAGCGGAGAGCTTTCCTACGAGCAGTACTTC.